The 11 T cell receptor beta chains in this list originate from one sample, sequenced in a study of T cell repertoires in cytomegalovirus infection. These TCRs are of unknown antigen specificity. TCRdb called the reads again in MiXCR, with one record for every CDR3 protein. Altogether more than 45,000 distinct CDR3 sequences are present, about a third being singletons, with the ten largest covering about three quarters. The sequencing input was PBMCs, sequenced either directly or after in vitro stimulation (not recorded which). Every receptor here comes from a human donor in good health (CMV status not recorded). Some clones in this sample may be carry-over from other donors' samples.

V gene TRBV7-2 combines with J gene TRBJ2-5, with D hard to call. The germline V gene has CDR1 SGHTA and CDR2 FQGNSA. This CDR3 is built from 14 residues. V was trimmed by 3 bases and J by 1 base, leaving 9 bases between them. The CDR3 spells CASSFSRLQETQYF. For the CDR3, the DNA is TGTGCCAGCAGCTTCTCACGGCTCCAAGAGACCCAGTACTTC.

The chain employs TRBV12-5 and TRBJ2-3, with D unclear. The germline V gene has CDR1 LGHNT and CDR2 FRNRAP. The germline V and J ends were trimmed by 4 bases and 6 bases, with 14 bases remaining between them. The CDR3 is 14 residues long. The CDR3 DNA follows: TGTGCTAGTGGTTCGCCCGTCGTTGTGGATACGCAGTATTTT. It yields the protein CASGSPVVVDTQYF.

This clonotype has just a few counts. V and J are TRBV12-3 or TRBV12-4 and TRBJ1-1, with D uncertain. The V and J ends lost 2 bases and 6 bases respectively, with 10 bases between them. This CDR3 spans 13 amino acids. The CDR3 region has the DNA TGTGCCAGCAGTTTAAATCTGGTTCCTGAAGCTTTCTTT. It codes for CASSLNLVPEAFF.

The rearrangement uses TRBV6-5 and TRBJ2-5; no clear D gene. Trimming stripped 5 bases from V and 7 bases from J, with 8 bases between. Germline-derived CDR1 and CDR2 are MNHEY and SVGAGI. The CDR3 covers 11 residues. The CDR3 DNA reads TGTGCCAGCAGTACCCCGGGGACCCAGTACTTC. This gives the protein CASSTPGTQYF.

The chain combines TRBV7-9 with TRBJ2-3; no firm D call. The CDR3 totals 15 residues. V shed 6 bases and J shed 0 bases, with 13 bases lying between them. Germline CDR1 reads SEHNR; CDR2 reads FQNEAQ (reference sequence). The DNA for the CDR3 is TGTGCCAGCAGGCCCCGGTACACTAGCACAGATACGCAGTATTTT. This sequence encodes CASRPRYTSTDTQYF.

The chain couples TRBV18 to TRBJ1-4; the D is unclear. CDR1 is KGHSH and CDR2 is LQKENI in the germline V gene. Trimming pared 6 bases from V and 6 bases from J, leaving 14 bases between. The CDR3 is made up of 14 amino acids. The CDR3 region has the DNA TGTGCCAGCTCCCCGGGAGGCGTTGATGAAAAACTGTTTTTT. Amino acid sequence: CASSPGGVDEKLFF.

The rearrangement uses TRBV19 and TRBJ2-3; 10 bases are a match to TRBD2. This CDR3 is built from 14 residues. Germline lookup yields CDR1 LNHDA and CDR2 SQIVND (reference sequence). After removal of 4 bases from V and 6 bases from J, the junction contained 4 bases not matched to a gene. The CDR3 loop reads CASSTSGGVDTQYF. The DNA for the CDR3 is TGTGCCAGTAGTACTAGCGGGGGCGTTGATACGCAGTATTTT.

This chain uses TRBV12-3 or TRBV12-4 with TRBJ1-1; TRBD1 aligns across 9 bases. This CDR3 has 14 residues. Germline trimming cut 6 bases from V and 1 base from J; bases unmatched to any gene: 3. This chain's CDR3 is CASRDRGPNTEAFF. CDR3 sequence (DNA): TGTGCCAGCAGGGACAGGGGACCGAACACTGAAGCTTTCTTT.

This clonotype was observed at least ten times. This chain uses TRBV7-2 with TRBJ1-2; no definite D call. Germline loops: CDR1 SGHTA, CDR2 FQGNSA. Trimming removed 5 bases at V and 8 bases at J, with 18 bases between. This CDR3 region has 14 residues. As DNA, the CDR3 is TGTGCCAGCAGCACTCCCGCCCGGTACTGGGGCTACACCTTC. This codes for CASSTPARYWGYTF.

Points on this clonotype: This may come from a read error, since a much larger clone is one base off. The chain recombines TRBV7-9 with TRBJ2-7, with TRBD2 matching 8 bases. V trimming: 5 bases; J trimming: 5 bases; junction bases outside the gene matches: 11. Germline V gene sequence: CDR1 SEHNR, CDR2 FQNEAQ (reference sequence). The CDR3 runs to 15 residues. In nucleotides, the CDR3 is TGTGCCAGCAGCCCGGACGGGGGGGGGGCCCACGAGCAGTACTTC. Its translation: CASSPDGGGAHEQYF.

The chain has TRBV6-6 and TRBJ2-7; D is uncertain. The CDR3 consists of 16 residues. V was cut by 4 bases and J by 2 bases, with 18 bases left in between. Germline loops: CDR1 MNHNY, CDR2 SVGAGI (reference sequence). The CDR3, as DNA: TGTGCCAGCAGTTTTGACTCCTGGCGTTTCCCCTACGAGCAGTACTTC. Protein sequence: CASSFDSWRFPYEQYF.